The 7 T cell receptor beta chains presented below share a single source sample, sequenced in a study of T cells in Graves' hyperthyroidism and ophthalmopathy. Regions amplified from RNA transcripts were the TCR beta CDR3 regions. The HTBI primer set drove a first-round RT-PCR of the TCR CDR3. TCRdb re-called the multiplex PCR reads through MiXCR, storing one row per CDR3 protein. The sample yields fewer than 350,000 distinct CDR3 sequences, roughly 15% seen once. Sequenced sample: blood. These receptors were collected from a woman aged 45-60 years with Graves' hyperthyroidism that later progressed to Graves' ophthalmopathy.

This clonotype was counted at least ten times. The rearrangement joins TRBV12-3 or TRBV12-4 to TRBJ2-5, with a weak D call TRBD2 (5 bases). The V end lost 8 bases, the J end lost 6 bases, and 16 bases lay between the germline ends. This CDR3 comprises 13 residues. Here the CDR3 DNA reads TGTGCCAGCTCCCTCCGGGAATTGCAGACCCAGTACTTC. Its translation is CASSLRELQTQYF.

V and J are TRBV5-1 and TRBJ2-1; TRBD1 agrees at 10 bases. This CDR3 is 16 amino acids long. The germline CDR1 and CDR2 sequences are SGHRS and YFSETQ. The J segment lost 7 bases and the V segment lost 0 bases, leaving 7 bases of the junction unmatched. Written as DNA, the CDR3 is TGCGCCAGCAGCTTGGATCCGACAGGGGGCTGGAATGAGCAGTTCTTC. Residues: CASSLDPTGGWNEQFF.

This clonotype was picked up many times. The chain employs TRBV9 and TRBJ2-1; perhaps D is TRBD1 or TRBD2 (5 bases each). The V and J ends lost 4 bases and 3 bases respectively, with 17 bases between them. The CDR3 sequence is 16 residues long. CDR1 is SGDLS and CDR2 is YYNGEE in the germline V gene. The CDR3 spells CASSSGASYLYNEQFF. The CDR3 nucleotides read TGTGCCAGCAGCTCCGGGGCTAGCTACCTCTACAATGAGCAGTTCTTC.

This clonotype showed up many times. V and J are TRBV12-5 and TRBJ2-1; D is possibly TRBD2 (5 bases). This CDR3 has 13 residues. V gave up 3 bases and J gave up 9 bases, with 12 bases separating them. The V gene's germline CDR1 is LGHNT and CDR2 FRNRAP. CDR3 sequence reads: CASGLVYEGEQFF. The DNA of the CDR3 is TGTGCTAGTGGTTTAGTATACGAGGGTGAGCAGTTCTTC.

This clonotype was picked up many times. The chain recombines TRBV15 with TRBJ2-7, with 7 bases aligning to TRBD1. The V gene end was trimmed by 3 bases and the J gene end by 3 bases; junction bases not matched to a gene: 2. The CDR3 sequence is 13 residues long. Germline loops: CDR1 LNHNV, CDR2 YYDKDF (reference sequence). The CDR3 DNA sequence: TGTGCCACCAGCAGTGACAGGGTCTACGAGCAGTACTTC. Translating it yields CATSSDRVYEQYF.

The sample holds many counts of this clonotype. The rearrangement uses TRBV28 and TRBJ1-6; D gene uncertain. Germline values: CDR1 MDHEN, CDR2 SYDVKM. V lost 5 bases and J 7 bases, leaving 15 bases between the germline ends. The CDR3 consists of 15 residues. The CDR3 here is CASSVRTPGNSPLHF. The DNA for the CDR3 is TGTGCCAGCAGTGTCCGGACCCCCGGAAATTCACCCCTCCACTTT.

The chain employs TRBV6-1 and TRBJ1-3, with D possibly being TRBD1 (6 bases). The CDR3 loop spans 15 amino acids. Germline V gene sequence: CDR1 MNHNS, CDR2 SASEGT. V dropped 6 bases and J dropped 0 bases, with 12 bases sitting between them. CDR3 amino acids: CASSSGQHSGNTIYF. Here the CDR3 DNA reads TGTGCCAGCAGCTCTGGACAGCACTCTGGAAACACCATATATTTT.